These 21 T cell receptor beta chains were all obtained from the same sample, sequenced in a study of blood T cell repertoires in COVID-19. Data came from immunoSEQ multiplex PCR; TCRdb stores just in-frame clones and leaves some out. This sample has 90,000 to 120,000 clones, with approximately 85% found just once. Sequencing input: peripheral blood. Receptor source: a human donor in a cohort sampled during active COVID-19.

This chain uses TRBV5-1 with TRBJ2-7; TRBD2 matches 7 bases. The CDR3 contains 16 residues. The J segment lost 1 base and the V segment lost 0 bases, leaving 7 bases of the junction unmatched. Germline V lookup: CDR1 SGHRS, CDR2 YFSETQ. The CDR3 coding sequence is TGCGCCAGCAGCTTGGCGTCTAGCGGAGATTCCTACGAGCAGTACTTC. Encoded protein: CASSLASSGDSYEQYF.

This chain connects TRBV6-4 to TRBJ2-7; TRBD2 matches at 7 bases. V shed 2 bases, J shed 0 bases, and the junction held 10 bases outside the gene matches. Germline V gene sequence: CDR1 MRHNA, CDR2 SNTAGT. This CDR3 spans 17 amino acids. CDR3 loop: CASSDPAPSGHSYEQYF. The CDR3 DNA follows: TGTGCCAGCAGTGACCCCGCCCCTAGCGGACACTCCTACGAGCAGTACTTC.

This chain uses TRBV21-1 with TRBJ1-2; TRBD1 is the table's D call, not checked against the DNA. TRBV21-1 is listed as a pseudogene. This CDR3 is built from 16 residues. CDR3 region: CASSKGGTVRRVCYTF. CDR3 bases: TGTGCCAGCAGCAAAGGGGGGACAGTCAGGCGGGTATGCTACACCTTC.

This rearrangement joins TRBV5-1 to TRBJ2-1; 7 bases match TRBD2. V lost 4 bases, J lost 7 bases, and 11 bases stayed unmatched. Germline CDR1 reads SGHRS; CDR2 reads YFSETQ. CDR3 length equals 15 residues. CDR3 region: CASSPTAGVRNEQFF. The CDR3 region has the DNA TGCGCCAGCAGCCCTACGGCGGGAGTGAGAAATGAGCAGTTCTTC.

The CDR3 nucleotides are TGCAGCGTGGTTCAGACTAGCGGGGGGGCCGGTACGCAGTATTTT. Translation: CSVVQTSGGAGTQYF. The J gene is TRBJ2-3, the V gene TRBV29-1; TRBD2 agrees at 14 bases. The CDR3 spans 15 residues. Per germline, CDR1 SQVTM and CDR2 ANQGSEA. Trimming cost V 6 bases and J 8 bases; bases outside gene matches: 10.

CDR3 sequence: CASSLGQGFYGYTF. The CDR3, as DNA: TGTGCCAGCAGTTTAGGTCAGGGCTTCTATGGCTACACCTTC. The chain joins TRBV28 to TRBJ1-2, with D perhaps TRBD1 (5 bases). Trimming removed 2 bases from V and 4 bases from J, with 11 bases in between. CDR1 MDHEN and CDR2 SYDVKM come from the germline V gene. CDR3 length equals 14 residues.

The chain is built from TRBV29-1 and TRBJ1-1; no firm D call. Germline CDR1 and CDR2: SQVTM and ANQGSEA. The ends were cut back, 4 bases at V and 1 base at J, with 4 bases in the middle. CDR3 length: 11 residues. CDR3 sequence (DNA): TGCAGCGTTGGTAGGAACACTGAAGCTTTCTTT. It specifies CSVGRNTEAFF.

CDR3 loop: CASSDRYGYTF. Written as DNA, the CDR3 is TGTGCCAGCAGCGACAGATATGGCTACACCTTC. The chain combines TRBV6-5 with TRBJ1-2; tentative D call: TRBD1 (5 bases). Trimming removed 6 bases from V and 5 bases from J, with 7 bases in between. This CDR3 is 11 amino acids long. The germline gives CDR1 MNHEY, CDR2 SVGAGI.

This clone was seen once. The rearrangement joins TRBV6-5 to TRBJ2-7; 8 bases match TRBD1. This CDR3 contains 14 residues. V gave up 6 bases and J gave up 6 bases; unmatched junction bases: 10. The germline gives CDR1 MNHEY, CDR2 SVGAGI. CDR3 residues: CASRAPGQEVEQYF. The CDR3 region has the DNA TGTGCCAGCAGGGCTCCGGGACAGGAGGTCGAGCAGTACTTC.

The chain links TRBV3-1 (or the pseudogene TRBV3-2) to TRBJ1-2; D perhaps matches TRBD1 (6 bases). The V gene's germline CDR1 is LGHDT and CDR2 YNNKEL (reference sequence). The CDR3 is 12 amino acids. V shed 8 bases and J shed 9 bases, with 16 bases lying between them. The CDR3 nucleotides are TGTGCCAGCCGAGCAGGGGAAGGCAGCTACACCTTC. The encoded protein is CASRAGEGSYTF.

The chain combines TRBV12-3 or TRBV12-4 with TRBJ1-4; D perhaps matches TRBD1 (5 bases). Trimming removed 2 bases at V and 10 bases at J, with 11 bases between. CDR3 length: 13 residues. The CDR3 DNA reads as TGTGCCAGCAGTTTAAGGGAACAGGTAAAACTGTTTTTT. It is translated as CASSLREQVKLFF.

CDR3 DNA: TGTGCCAGTACCCTTTCGGGTAACTATGGCTACACCTTC. Its translation: CASTLSGNYGYTF. The chain couples TRBV19 to TRBJ1-2, with no clear D. V was shortened by 7 bases and J by 1 base, with 10 bases between the two germline ends. Germline V CDR1 and CDR2: LNHDA, SQIVND (reference sequence). The CDR3 runs to 13 residues.

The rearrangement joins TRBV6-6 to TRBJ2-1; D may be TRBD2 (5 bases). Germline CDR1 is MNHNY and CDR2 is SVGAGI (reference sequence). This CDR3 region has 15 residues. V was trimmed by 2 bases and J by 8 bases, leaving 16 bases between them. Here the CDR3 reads CASSYSGWLADEQFF. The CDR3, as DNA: TGTGCCAGCAGTTACAGTGGGTGGCTAGCCGATGAGCAGTTCTTC.

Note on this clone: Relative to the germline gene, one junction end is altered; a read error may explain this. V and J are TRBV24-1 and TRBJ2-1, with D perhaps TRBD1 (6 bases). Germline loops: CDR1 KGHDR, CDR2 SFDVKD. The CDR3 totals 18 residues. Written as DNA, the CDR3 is TGTGCCACCAGTGATGGATTCCGGGACAAGAGTGCCTATAATGAGCAGTTCTTC. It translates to CATSDGFRDKSAYNEQFF.

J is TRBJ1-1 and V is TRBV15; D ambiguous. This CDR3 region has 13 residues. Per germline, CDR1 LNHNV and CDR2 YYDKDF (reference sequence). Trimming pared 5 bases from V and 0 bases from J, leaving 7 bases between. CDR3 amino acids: CATSETLNTEAFF. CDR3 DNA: TGTGCCACCAGCGAGACTCTGAACACTGAAGCTTTCTTT.

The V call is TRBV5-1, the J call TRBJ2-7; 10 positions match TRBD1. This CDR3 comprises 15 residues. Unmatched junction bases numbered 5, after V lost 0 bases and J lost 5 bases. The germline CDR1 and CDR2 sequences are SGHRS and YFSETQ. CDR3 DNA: TGCGCCAGCAGCTTGGGCCGGGACAGGGGCCACGAGCAGTACTTC. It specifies CASSLGRDRGHEQYF. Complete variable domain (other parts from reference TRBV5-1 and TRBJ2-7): KAGVTQTPRYLIKTRGQQVTLSCSPISGHRSVSWYQQTPGQGLQFLFEYFSETQRNKGNFPGRFSGRQFSNSRSEMNVSTLELGDSALYLCASSLGRDRGHEQYFGPGTRLTVT.

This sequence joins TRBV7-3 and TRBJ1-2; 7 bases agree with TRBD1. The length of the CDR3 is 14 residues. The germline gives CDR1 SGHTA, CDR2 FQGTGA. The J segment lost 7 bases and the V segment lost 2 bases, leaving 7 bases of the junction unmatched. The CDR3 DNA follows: TGTGCCAGCAGCTTAGGCAGGGGGAACAGTGGCTACACCTTC. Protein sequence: CASSLGRGNSGYTF.

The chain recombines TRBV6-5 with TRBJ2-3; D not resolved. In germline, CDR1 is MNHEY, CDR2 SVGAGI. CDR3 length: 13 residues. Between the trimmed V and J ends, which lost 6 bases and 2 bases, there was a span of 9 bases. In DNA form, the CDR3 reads TGTGCCAGCAGGACTGATACCACAGATACGCAGTATTTT. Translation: CASRTDTTDTQYF.

CDR3 in amino acids: CSVLRSGTGSTGELFF. Written as DNA, the CDR3 is TGCAGCGTTTTAAGGTCAGGGACAGGGTCAACCGGGGAGCTGTTTTTT. The chain uses TRBV29-1 and TRBJ2-2, with 9 nucleotides matching TRBD1. There are 16 residues in the CDR3. Unmatched junction bases numbered 12, after V lost 5 bases and J lost 5 bases. Germline assignment: CDR1 SQVTM and CDR2 ANQGSEA.

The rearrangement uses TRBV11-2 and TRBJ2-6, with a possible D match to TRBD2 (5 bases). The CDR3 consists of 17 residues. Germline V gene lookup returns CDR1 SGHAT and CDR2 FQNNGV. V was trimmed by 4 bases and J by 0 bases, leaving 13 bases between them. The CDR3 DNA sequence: TGTGCCAGCAGCTCAGTGGAGGCCCACTCTGGGGCCAACGTCCTGACTTTC. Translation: CASSSVEAHSGANVLTF. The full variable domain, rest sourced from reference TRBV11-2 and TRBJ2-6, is EAGVAQSPRYKIIEKRQSVAFWCNPISGHATLYWYQQILGQGPKLLIQFQNNGVVDDSQLPKDRFSAERLKGVDSTLKIQPAKLEDSAVYLCASSSVEAHSGANVLTFGAGSRLTVL.

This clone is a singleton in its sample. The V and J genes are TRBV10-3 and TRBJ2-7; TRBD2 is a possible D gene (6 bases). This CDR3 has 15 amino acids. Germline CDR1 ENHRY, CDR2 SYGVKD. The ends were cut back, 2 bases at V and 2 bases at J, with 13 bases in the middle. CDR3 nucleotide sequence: TGTGCCATCAGTGAGCATAGTAGCGGCACCTACGAGCAGTACTTC. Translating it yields CAISEHSSGTYEQYF.